Below are 24 T cell receptor beta chains sequenced from a single sample in a study of T-cell reconstitution after alpha-beta-depleted transplantation in children. TCRbeta library preparation incorporated unique molecular identifiers. TCRdb re-called the PCR reads through MiXCR, storing one row per CDR3 protein. This sample yields fewer than 250,000 distinct CDR3 sequences, of which under 9.5% are seen a single time; 6% to 7% belongs to the top ten. Sequenced here: PBMCs, mostly from graft donor cells, sampled 180 days after TCRalphabeta/CD19-depleted stem cell transplant. The receptors come from a male patient younger than 18 who had a stem cell transplant for acute lymphoblastic leukemia, so the T cells may come from the graft donor.

There are a few counts of this clonotype. The chain joins TRBV13 to TRBJ2-3; D gene unclear. Trimming stripped 3 bases from V and 3 bases from J, with 7 bases between. Germline CDR1 is PRHDT and CDR2 is FYEKMQ (reference sequence). CDR3 length: 13 amino acids. The CDR3 DNA sequence: TGTGCCAGCAGCTTGAAAGTTACAGATACGCAGTATTTT. Residues: CASSLKVTDTQYF.

This clonotype was seen ten or more times. The rearrangement uses TRBV20-1 and TRBJ2-7, with D uncertain. CDR1 DFQATT and CDR2 SNEGSKA come from the germline V gene (reference sequence). With 3 bases removed from V and 10 bases from J, the gap between germline ends came to 13 bases. The CDR3 totals 11 residues. The CDR3 spells CSASRAEIQYF. DNA of the CDR3: TGCAGTGCTAGTCGGGCGGAGATTCAGTACTTC.

This clonotype was picked up many times. One end of the junction varies from germline; a read error may be responsible. The chain recombines TRBV6-1 with TRBJ1-5, with a possible D match to TRBD1 (6 bases). The germline gives CDR1 MNHNS, CDR2 SASEGT. This CDR3 is built from 14 residues. CDR3 amino acids: CASMGGPPRQAQHF. Written as DNA, the CDR3 is TGTGCCAGCATGGGGGGCCCTCCACGTCAGGCCCAGCATTTT.

This clonotype was seen a handful of times. This may come from a read error, since a much larger clone is one base off. V gene TRBV7-2 combines with J gene TRBJ1-1; no clear D gene. V shed 3 bases and J shed 3 bases, with 14 bases lying between them. Germline assignment: CDR1 SGHTA and CDR2 FQGNSA. There are 15 residues in the CDR3. The CDR3, as DNA: TGTGCCAGCAGCTTCAAACCCTGGGATGACACTGAAGCTTTCTTT. Amino acids: CASSFKPWDDTEAFF.

This clonotype turned up a few times. The CDR3 bases are TGCAGCGTTGTGTCCCCTCAGGGACGGGACACTGAAGCTTTCTTT. Protein sequence: CSVVSPQGRDTEAFF. The genes are TRBV29-1 and TRBJ1-1; TRBD1 might be the D (5 bases). V lost 4 bases and J 3 bases, leaving 18 bases between the germline ends. Germline assignment: CDR1 SQVTM and CDR2 ANQGSEA. This CDR3 spans 15 amino acids.

This clonotype occurred many times. The rearrangement joins TRBV6-1 to TRBJ2-1; 9 bases agree with TRBD1. The germline gives CDR1 MNHNS, CDR2 SASEGT. V was pared by 11 bases and J by 8 bases, with 4 bases of the junction left unmatched. The CDR3 is 11 residues long. CDR3 bases: TGTGCCGGCGACAGGGGGGATGAGCAGTTCTTC. Translated: CAGDRGDEQFF.

Ten or more counts support this clonotype. The CDR3 loop reads CASSQGIRPDATNEKLFF. Here the CDR3 DNA reads TGCGCCAGCAGCCAAGGGATCAGGCCCGATGCAACTAATGAAAAACTGTTTTTT. The chain uses TRBV4-3 and TRBJ1-4; no clear D. CDR3 length: 18 residues. The ends were cut back, 1 base at V and 0 bases at J, with 15 bases in the middle. Germline V gene lookup returns CDR1 LGHNA and CDR2 YSLEER.

In its sample, this clonotype was seen many times. This chain links TRBV25-1 with TRBJ1-5, with 9 bases matching TRBD1. Germline CDR1 is MGHDK and CDR2 is SYGVNS. This CDR3 comprises 15 residues. The trim removed 6 bases at V and 4 bases at J, leaving 7 bases unmatched. CDR3 sequence reads: CASSGRTGVNQPQHF. CDR3 nucleotides: TGTGCCAGCAGCGGACGGACAGGGGTAAATCAGCCCCAGCATTTT.

This clonotype was seen many times. V is TRBV28 and J is TRBJ2-1, with D perhaps matching TRBD1 (5 bases). The V gene's germline CDR1 is MDHEN and CDR2 SYDVKM. The CDR3 is 14 amino acids. With 3 bases removed from V and 5 bases from J, the gap between germline ends came to 11 bases. CDR3 sequence: CASSFRVKDNEQFF. DNA of the CDR3: TGTGCCAGCAGTTTCAGGGTAAAGGACAATGAGCAGTTCTTC.

In its sample, this clonotype was seen many times. The V gene is TRBV11-2, the J gene TRBJ2-2; 8 bases align to TRBD1. With 5 bases clipped from V and 3 bases from J, the junction kept 8 bases outside the gene matches. The CDR3 has 16 residues. Germline assignment: CDR1 SGHAT and CDR2 FQNNGV. CDR3 bases: TGTGCCAGCAGCCACCTAGGACAGGGTGACACCGGGGAGCTGTTTTTT. Its protein product is CASSHLGQGDTGELFF.

This clonotype occurred many times. This chain connects TRBV7-9 to TRBJ2-3, with TRBD1 matching over 8 bases. Per germline, CDR1 SEHNR and CDR2 FQNEAQ (reference sequence). The CDR3 runs to 14 residues. V shed 6 bases, J shed 6 bases, and the junction held 8 bases outside the gene matches. CDR3 region: CASRHRQGRDTQYF. The CDR3 DNA reads TGTGCCAGCAGGCATCGACAGGGGAGGGATACGCAGTATTTT.

This clonotype was recorded at least ten times. V gene TRBV3-1 combines with J gene TRBJ1-2; TRBD1 matches 7 bases. This CDR3 region has 21 residues. The J segment lost 0 bases and the V segment lost 1 base, leaving 20 bases of the junction unmatched. Germline values: CDR1 LGHDT, CDR2 YNNKEL (reference sequence). The CDR3 nucleotides read TGTGCCAGCAGCCAAGGGTCCGGGACAGCGTTAACCCGACGGGCTAACTATGGCTACACCTTC. Translating it yields CASSQGSGTALTRRANYGYTF.

J is TRBJ1-4 and V is TRBV12-5, with D possibly matching TRBD1 (6 bases). The V end was cut by 1 base, the J end by 0 bases, with 12 bases between. CDR1 LGHNT and CDR2 FRNRAP come from the germline V gene. The CDR3 runs 17 residues. The CDR3 reads CASGLAGGYTTNEKLFF. In DNA, the CDR3 is TGTGCTAGTGGTTTGGCCGGGGGCTACACAACTAATGAAAAACTGTTTTTT. The variable domain in full, with the rest retrieved from reference TRBV12-5 and TRBJ1-4, is DARVTQTPRHKVTEMGQEVTMRCQPILGHNTVFWYRQTMMQGLELLAYFRNRAPLDDSGMPKDRFSAEMPDATLATLKIQPSEPRDSAVYFCASGLAGGYTTNEKLFFGSGTQLSVL.

Ten or more counts support this clonotype. The chain employs TRBV4-3 and TRBJ2-3, with 7 bases matching TRBD1. Germline V gene data show CDR1 as LGHNA and CDR2 as YSLEER. Trimming cost V 0 bases and J 1 base; bases outside gene matches: 1. The CDR3 totals 15 residues. As DNA, the CDR3 is TGCGCCAGCAGCCAAGAAGGGACAGGCACAGATACGCAGTATTTT. Translated: CASSQEGTGTDTQYF.

This clonotype was counted at least ten times. V and J are TRBV6-2 or TRBV6-3 and TRBJ2-7; D perhaps matches TRBD1 (6 bases). In germline, CDR1 is MNHEY, CDR2 SVGEGT. This CDR3 comprises 20 residues. V dropped 2 bases and J dropped 0 bases, with 26 bases sitting between them. The CDR3, as DNA: TGTGCCAGCAGTTACGGGGGTTATGAACAGGGCCGAGGACTCTCCTACGAGCAGTACTTC. As protein: CASSYGGYEQGRGLSYEQYF.

This clonotype was recorded at least ten times. V gene TRBV5-1 combines with J gene TRBJ1-1, with TRBD1 as a possible D gene (5 bases). The CDR3 contains 13 residues. V was trimmed by 4 bases and J by 2 bases, leaving 9 bases between them. From germline, CDR1 is SGHRS and CDR2 YFSETQ. CDR3 loop: CASSTQGNTEAFF. The CDR3 DNA reads TGCGCCAGCAGCACTCAGGGAAACACTGAAGCTTTCTTT.

Many counts were recorded for this clonotype. This sequence joins TRBV12-3 or TRBV12-4 and TRBJ2-3; 8 bases line up with TRBD2. The J segment lost 8 bases and the V segment lost 3 bases, leaving 10 bases of the junction unmatched. This CDR3 contains 15 residues. For the CDR3, the DNA is TGTGCCAGCAGTTTTCATGCCGGCCGGGGGGGTACGCAGTATTTT. Protein sequence: CASSFHAGRGGTQYF.

This clonotype was seen ten or more times. The V and J genes are TRBV9 and TRBJ1-6, with D uncertain. Germline V gene sequence: CDR1 SGDLS, CDR2 YYNGEE. The CDR3 is 13 amino acids. V dropped 0 bases and J dropped 5 bases, with 3 bases sitting between them. CDR3 nucleotide sequence: TGTGCCAGCAGCGTAGAGAATAATTCACCCCTCCACTTT. This gives the protein CASSVENNSPLHF.

This clonotype was recorded at least ten times. V and J are TRBV11-2 and TRBJ2-2, with 11 bases that match TRBD2. In germline, CDR1 is SGHAT, CDR2 FQNNGV. Trimming cost V 0 bases and J 4 bases; bases outside gene matches: 10. This CDR3 has 19 residues. The CDR3 loop is CASSLDIWASGGPTGELFF. The CDR3 DNA is TGTGCCAGCAGCTTAGACATCTGGGCTAGCGGGGGGCCCACCGGGGAGCTGTTTTTT. Full variable domain (missing parts from reference TRBV11-2 and TRBJ2-2): EAGVAQSPRYKIIEKRQSVAFWCNPISGHATLYWYQQILGQGPKLLIQFQNNGVVDDSQLPKDRFSAERLKGVDSTLKIQPAKLEDSAVYLCASSLDIWASGGPTGELFFGEGSRLTVL.

This chain connects TRBV19 to TRBJ2-7; a weak D match, TRBD1 (5 bases). With 5 bases removed from V and 1 base from J, the gap between germline ends came to 9 bases. This CDR3 is built from 13 residues. Germline values: CDR1 LNHDA, CDR2 SQIVND (reference sequence). The DNA of the CDR3 is TGTGCCAGTAGTCACCAGGGATCCTACGAGCAGTACTTC. Its protein is CASSHQGSYEQYF.

The chain has TRBV28 and TRBJ2-1; unclear D gene. The CDR3 is made up of 13 amino acids. V was shortened by 9 bases and J by 10 bases, with 19 bases between the two germline ends. CDR1 MDHEN and CDR2 SYDVKM come from the germline V gene. The DNA for the CDR3 is TGTGCCAGGGGCCCCTGGGTAGTAGGCGAGCAGTTCTTC. It yields the protein CARGPWVVGEQFF.

This clonotype showed up many times. The chain links TRBV20-1 to TRBJ2-2; D gene unclear. CDR1 is DFQATT and CDR2 is SNEGSKA in the germline V gene (reference sequence). Between the trimmed V and J ends, which lost 5 bases and 4 bases, there was a span of 5 bases. This CDR3 region has 11 residues. The CDR3 sequence: CSAGRTGELFF. CDR3 DNA: TGCAGTGCTGGACGCACCGGGGAGCTGTTTTTT.

This clonotype occurred many times. In nucleotides, the CDR3 is TGTGCCAGCAGCGTAGGACTAGCCCCTGCCAACGAGCAGTACTTC. Protein: CASSVGLAPANEQYF. The V call is TRBV7-8, the J call TRBJ2-7; 8 positions match TRBD2. This CDR3 spans 15 amino acids. Germline assignment: CDR1 SGHVS and CDR2 FQNEAQ. V gave up 5 bases and J gave up 5 bases; unmatched junction bases: 11. The full variable domain, with the rest looked up from reference TRBV7-8 and TRBJ2-7, is GAGVSQSPRYKVAKRGQDVALRCDPISGHVSLFWYQQALGQGPEFLTYFQNEAQLDKSGLPSDRFFAERPEGSVSTLKIQRTQQEDSAVYLCASSVGLAPANEQYFGPGTRLTVT.

This clonotype came up many times. In nucleotides, the CDR3 is TGCGCCAGCAGCCCGGGACCGGGGCAAGAGACCCAGTACTTC. This codes for CASSPGPGQETQYF. This chain joins TRBV5-1 and TRBJ2-5, with D perhaps being TRBD1 or TRBD2 (5 bases each). Germline V gives CDR1 SGHRS, CDR2 YFSETQ. CDR3 length equals 14 residues. V lost 4 bases to trimming and J lost 2 bases, with 12 bases between them.